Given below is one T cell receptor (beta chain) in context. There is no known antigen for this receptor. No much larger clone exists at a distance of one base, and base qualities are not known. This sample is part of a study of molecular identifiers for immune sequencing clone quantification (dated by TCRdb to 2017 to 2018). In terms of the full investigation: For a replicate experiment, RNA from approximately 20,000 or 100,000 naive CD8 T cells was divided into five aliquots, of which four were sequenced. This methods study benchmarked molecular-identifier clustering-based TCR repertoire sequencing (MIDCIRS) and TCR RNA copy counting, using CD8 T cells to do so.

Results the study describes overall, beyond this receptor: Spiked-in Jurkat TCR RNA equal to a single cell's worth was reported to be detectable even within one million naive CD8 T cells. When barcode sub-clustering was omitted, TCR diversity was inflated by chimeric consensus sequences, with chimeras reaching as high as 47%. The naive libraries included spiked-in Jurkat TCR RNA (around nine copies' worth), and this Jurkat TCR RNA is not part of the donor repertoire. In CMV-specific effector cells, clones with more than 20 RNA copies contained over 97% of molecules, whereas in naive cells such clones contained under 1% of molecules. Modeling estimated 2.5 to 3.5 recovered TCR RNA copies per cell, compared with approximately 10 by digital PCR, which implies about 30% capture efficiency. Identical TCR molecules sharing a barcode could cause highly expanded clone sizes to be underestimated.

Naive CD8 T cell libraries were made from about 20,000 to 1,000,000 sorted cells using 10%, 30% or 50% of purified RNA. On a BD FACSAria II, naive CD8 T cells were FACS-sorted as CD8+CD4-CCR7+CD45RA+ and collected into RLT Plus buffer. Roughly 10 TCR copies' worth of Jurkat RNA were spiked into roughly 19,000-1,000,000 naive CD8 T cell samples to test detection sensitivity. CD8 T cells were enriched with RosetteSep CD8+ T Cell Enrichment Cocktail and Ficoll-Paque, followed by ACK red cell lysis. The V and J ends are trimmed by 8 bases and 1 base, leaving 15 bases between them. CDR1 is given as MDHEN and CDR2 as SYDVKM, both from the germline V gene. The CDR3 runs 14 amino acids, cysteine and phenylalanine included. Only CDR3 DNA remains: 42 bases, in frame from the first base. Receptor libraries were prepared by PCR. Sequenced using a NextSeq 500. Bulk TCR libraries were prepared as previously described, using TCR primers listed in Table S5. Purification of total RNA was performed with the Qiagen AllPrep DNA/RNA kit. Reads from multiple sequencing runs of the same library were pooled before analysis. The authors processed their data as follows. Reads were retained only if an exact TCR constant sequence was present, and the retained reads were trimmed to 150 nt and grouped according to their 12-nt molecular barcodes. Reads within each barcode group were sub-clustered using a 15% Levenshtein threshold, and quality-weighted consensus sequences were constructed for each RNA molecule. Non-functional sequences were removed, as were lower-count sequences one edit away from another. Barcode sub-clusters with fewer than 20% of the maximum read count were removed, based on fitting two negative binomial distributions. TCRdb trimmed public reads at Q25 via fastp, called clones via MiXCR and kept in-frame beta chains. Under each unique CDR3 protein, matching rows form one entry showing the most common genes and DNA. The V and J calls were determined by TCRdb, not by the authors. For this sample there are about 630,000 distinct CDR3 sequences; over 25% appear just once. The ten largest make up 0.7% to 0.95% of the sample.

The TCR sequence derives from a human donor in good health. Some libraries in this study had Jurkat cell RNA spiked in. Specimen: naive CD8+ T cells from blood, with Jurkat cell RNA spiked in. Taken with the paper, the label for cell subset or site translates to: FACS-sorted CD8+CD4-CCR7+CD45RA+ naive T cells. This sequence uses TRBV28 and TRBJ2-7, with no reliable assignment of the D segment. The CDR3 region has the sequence CASSTWLYSYEQYF. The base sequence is TGTGCCAGCTCTACGTGGTTATATTCCTACGAGCAGTACTTC. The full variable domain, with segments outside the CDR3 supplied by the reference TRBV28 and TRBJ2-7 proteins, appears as DVKVTQSSRYLVKRTGEKVFLECVQDMDHENMFWYRQDPGLGLRLIYFSYDVKMKEKGDIPEGYSVSREKKERFSLILESASTNQTSMYLCASSTWLYSYEQYFGPGTRLTVT.